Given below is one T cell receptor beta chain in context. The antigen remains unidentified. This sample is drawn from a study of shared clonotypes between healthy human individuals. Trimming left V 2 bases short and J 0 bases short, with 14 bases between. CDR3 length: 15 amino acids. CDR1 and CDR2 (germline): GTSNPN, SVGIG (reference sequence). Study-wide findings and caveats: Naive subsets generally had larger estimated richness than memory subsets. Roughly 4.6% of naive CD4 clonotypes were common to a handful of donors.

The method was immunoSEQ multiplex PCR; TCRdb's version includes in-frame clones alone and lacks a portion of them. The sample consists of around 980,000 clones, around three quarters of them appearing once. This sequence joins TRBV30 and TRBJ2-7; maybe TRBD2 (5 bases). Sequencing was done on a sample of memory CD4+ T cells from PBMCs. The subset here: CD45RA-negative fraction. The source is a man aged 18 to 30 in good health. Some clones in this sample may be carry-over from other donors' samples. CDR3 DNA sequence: TGTGCCTGGAGTCTAGGACTTCTAGGCTCCTACGAGCAGTACTTC. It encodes CAWSLGLLGSYEQYF.